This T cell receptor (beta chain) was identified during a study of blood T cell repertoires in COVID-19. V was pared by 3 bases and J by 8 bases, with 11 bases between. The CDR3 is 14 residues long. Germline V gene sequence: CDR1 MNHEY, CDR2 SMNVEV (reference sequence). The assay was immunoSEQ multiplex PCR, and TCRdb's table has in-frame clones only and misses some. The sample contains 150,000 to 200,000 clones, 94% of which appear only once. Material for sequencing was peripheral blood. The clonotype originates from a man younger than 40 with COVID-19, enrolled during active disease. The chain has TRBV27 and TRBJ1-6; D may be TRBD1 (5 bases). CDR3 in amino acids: CASSLGTGDSPLHF. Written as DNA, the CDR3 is TGTGCCAGCAGTTTGGGGACGGGGGATTCACCCCTCCACTTT.